The rows below give T cell receptor beta chains drawn from one sample of a study of molecular identifiers for immune sequencing clone quantification. One entry per CDR3 protein results from TCRdb running MiXCR on the PCR reads. The sample records some 100,000 distinct CDR3 sequences, around 17% being singletons. The source material was naive CD8+ T cells from blood, with Jurkat cell RNA spiked in. Receptors originate from a human donor in good health. Some libraries in this study had Jurkat cell RNA spiked in. Each CDR3 is given with its conserved first and last residue. D genes are given only for firm matches. Clone size is given for some rows only: seen once, a few or many times, or a class if the clone is expanded.

TRBJ2-3	TRBV9	TRBD2	many	TGTGCCAGCGCCGGGGGAGGGATGGCAGATACGCAGTATTTT	CASAGGGMADTQYF
TRBJ2-3	TRBV3-1	TRBD2	.	TGTGCCAGCAGCCATACTAGCGGGAGCCCCACAGATACGCAGTATTTT	CASSHTSGSPTDTQYF
TRBJ2-7	TRBV27	TRBD1	many	TGTGCCAGCAGAGACAGGGGGTATAACGAGCAGTACTTC	CASRDRGYNEQYF
TRBJ2-1	TRBV27	.	few	TGTGCCAGCAAATCTCCCGGTAACAATGAGCAGTTCTTC	CASKSPGNNEQFF
TRBJ1-5	TRBV4-3	.	many	TGCGCCAGCAGCCAAGTAATGCATCAGCCCCAGCATTTT	CASSQVMHQPQHF
TRBJ2-2	TRBV19	TRBD2	many	TGTGCCAGTAGTTTGGGCGGGGGTGGCACCGGGGAGCTGTTTTTT	CASSLGGGGTGELFF
TRBJ2-1	TRBV24-1	TRBD2	many	TGTGCCACCAGTGAATACAGAACGGTCCCTGAGCGGGAGCTGGACAATGAGCAGTTCTTC	CATSEYRTVPERELDNEQFF
TRBJ2-7	TRBV7-8	TRBD1	many	TGTGCCAGCAGCAATAGACAGGGGGTCTCCTACGAGCAGTACTTC	CASSNRQGVSYEQYF
TRBJ2-1	TRBV6-2/TRBV6-3	.	few	TGTGCCAGCAGTTACTCGGGAGTAGGGGGGAGCAGGACTAGTCTGTACAATGAGCAGTTCTTC	CASSYSGVGGSRTSLYNEQFF
TRBJ2-1	TRBV28	.	many	TGTGCCAGCAGTTTCCGGCTCTCCTACAATGAGCAGTTCTTC	CASSFRLSYNEQFF
TRBJ2-3	TRBV7-2	TRBD2	.	TGTGCCAGCAGCATATACGGGACTAGCGGGAGTTGGTCAGATACGCAGTATTTT	CASSIYGTSGSWSDTQYF
TRBJ2-7	TRBV4-1	.	many	TGCGCCAGCAGCCGCCTTTCCAAGGACGAGCAGTACTTC	CASSRLSKDEQYF
TRBJ2-1	TRBV19	TRBD2	many	TGTGCCAGTAGTATCTTAGCGGGAGGGCCGAATGAGCAGTTCTTC	CASSILAGGPNEQFF
TRBJ2-2	TRBV20-1	.	many	TGCAGTGCTAGCCCAGGGGTCGACACCGGGGAGCTGTTTTTT	CSASPGVDTGELFF
TRBJ1-5	TRBV28	.	.	TGTGCCAGCAGTTTAATAGGGGCGGGTAGCAATCAGCCCCAGCATTTT	CASSLIGAGSNQPQHF
TRBJ1-2	TRBV12-3/TRBV12-4	.	.	TGTGCCAGCAGTTCTGGACCTGATGGCTACACCTTC	CASSSGPDGYTF
TRBJ2-2	TRBV29-1	.	many	TGCAGCGCCGACGGGAACACCGGGGAGCTGTTTTTT	CSADGNTGELFF
TRBJ2-7	TRBV7-6	.	many	TGTGCCAGCAGATCGGAGGGGGGGGAGCAGTACTTC	CASRSEGGEQYF
TRBJ2-5	TRBV5-1	.	many	TGCGCCAGCAGCAGATGGGCCGGGGAGCAAGAGACCCAGTACTTC	CASSRWAGEQETQYF
TRBJ2-2	TRBV6-2/TRBV6-3	.	.	TGTGCCAGCAGTTACTGGCAGGGGTGGAATCCCGGGGAGCTGTTTTTT	CASSYWQGWNPGELFF
TRBJ2-5	TRBV6-5	.	many	TGTGCCAGCAGTTCGGGCGGGAATCGGGAGACCCAGTACTTC	CASSSGGNRETQYF
TRBJ1-1	TRBV9	.	many	TGTGCCAGCAGCGTAGAGGGATTGAGGGAACCTGGCGCTGAAGCTTTCTTT	CASSVEGLREPGAEAFF
TRBJ2-7	TRBV10-1	.	many	TGCGCCAGCAGTGAGTCCTCCTACGAGCAGTACTTC	CASSESSYEQYF
TRBJ1-1	TRBV5-5	.	many	TGTGCCAGCAGTTTGGACCCTGGGGACACTGAAGCTTTCTTT	CASSLDPGDTEAFF
TRBJ2-5	TRBV11-3	.	.	TGTGCCAGCGCGGGTTCTTTGCCAGAGACCCAGTACTTC	CASAGSLPETQYF
TRBJ2-7	TRBV29-1	.	many	TGCAGCGCCCAAGGCCACGAGCAGTACTTC	CSAQGHEQYF
TRBJ2-3	TRBV13	TRBD2	.	TGTGCCAGCAGCCTCCGGACTAGCGGGCTTCAAGATACGCAGTGTTTT	CASSLRTSGLQDTQCF
TRBJ2-3	TRBV4-1	TRBD2	many	TGCGCCAGCAGCCAAGAAGCTGCTAGCGGGGGTGTCGATACGCAGTATTTT	CASSQEAASGGVDTQYF
TRBJ1-5	TRBV28	.	.	TGTGCCAGCAGTTTCCATGGACAGACAAACCCCAATCAGCCCCAGCATTTT	CASSFHGQTNPNQPQHF
TRBJ2-3	TRBV4-2	.	many	TGTGCCAGCAGCCAAGTCGGGGGACCCACAGATACGCAGTATTTT	CASSQVGGPTDTQYF
TRBJ2-2	TRBV7-7	.	many	TGTGCCAGCAGCTTAGAAGTAGGGAACACCGGGGAGCTGTTTTTT	CASSLEVGNTGELFF
TRBJ2-4	TRBV19	.	many	TGTGCCAGTAGTATCGGCGGGATAGCCAAAAACATTCAGTACTTC	CASSIGGIAKNIQYF
TRBJ2-2	TRBV11-2	.	many	TGTGCCAGCAGCCAGGGCCAGGGAAGCGGGGAGCTGTTTTTT	CASSQGQGSGELFF
TRBJ2-3	TRBV28	TRBD2	many	TGTGCCAGCAGTCCGAGACTAGCGGGGGGGATAGATACGCAGTATTTT	CASSPRLAGGIDTQYF
TRBJ2-7	TRBV27	TRBD1	many	TGTGCCAGCAGTCTGGTGAGGGACAGGGCTTCCGAGCAGTACTTC	CASSLVRDRASEQYF
TRBJ1-3	TRBV30	TRBD1	many	TGTGCCTGGGGAGACAGGGCTGGAAACACCATATATTTT	CAWGDRAGNTIYF
TRBJ2-3	TRBV5-4	TRBD1	many	TGTGCCAGCAGCTCGGCCGGGACAGGGCCGGATTTT	CASSSAGTGPDF
TRBJ2-7	TRBV10-3	TRBD2	once	TGTGCCATCAGGGTTGTGCTAGCGGGAGGGGTCTACGAGCAGTACTTC	CAIRVVLAGGVYEQYF
TRBJ1-1	TRBV4-3	.	many	TGCGCCAGCAGCCAAGATTCCCTTCGCCCATTCGCGGAAGCTTTCTTT	CASSQDSLRPFAEAFF
TRBJ2-3	TRBV4-3	TRBD2	many	TGCGCCAGCAGCCAAGCACTAGCGGGAGCTAGCACAGATACGCAGTATTTT	CASSQALAGASTDTQYF
TRBJ1-5	TRBV5-8	.	many	TGTGCCAGCAGCTTGGCCGTTTTCAACCCGGGTATACGAGGAGCCCAGCATTTT	CASSLAVFNPGIRGAQHF
TRBJ2-7	TRBV7-2	TRBD2	.	TGTGCCAGCAGCCCAGGGCCGGGGACTAGAACTTACGAGCAGTACTTC	CASSPGPGTRTYEQYF